The entry below describes one T cell receptor beta chain. Its target is not known. The data belong to a study of T cell repertoires in cytomegalovirus infection. Overall study: As its CMV epitopes, the study selected recently identified HLA-C-restricted and well-studied HLA-B-restricted targets. Matching HLA type and CMV infection were both indicated by public TCR beta signatures. Findings and caveats of the study: Clonotype analysis showed dominance of the ex vivo response by HLA-C-restricted CMV-specific TCR beta clonotypes. Carriers of CMV plus the relevant HLA were identified by cumulative public TCR beta family frequency.

TCRdb processed the reads anew with MiXCR; each CDR3 protein has one entry. The table lists around 570,000 distinct CDR3 sequences, over 35% of them singletons. The specimen was cultured PBMCs, collected from culture after CMV antigen stimulation. The sequence was obtained from a human donor in good health (CMV status not recorded). Some clones in this sample may be carry-over from other donors' samples.

Here the CDR3 DNA reads TGTGCCAGCAGCAGGGGGGACGTCCGCAATGAGCAGTTCTTC. Amino acids: CASSRGDVRNEQFF. V and J are TRBV11-2 and TRBJ2-1; D possibly uses TRBD1 or TRBD2 (6 bases each). The CDR3 is made up of 14 amino acids. The ends were cut back, 5 bases at V and 6 bases at J, with 14 bases in the middle. CDR1 and CDR2 (germline): SGHAT, FQNNGV.